What follows describes a single T cell receptor beta chain. This sample was included in a study of blood T cell repertoires in COVID-19. In the study overall: The United States, Italy and Spain provided the acute and convalescent COVID-19 samples. PBMCs, B-cell-depleted T cells, or T cells were the source of the cDNA or gDNA that made up the material.

V was clipped by 4 bases and J by 0 bases; unmatched bases: 7. Looked up from germline, CDR1 is MGHDK and CDR2 is SYGVNS. There are 17 residues in the CDR3. Authors' analysis steps: How many nucleated cells were present was estimated from reference gene primer amplification. Libraries were prepared by immunoSEQ multiplex PCR; TCRdb keeps only in-frame clonotypes and omits some of them. D and trimming were read from the DNA, whereas the V and J calls and clone size are those reported in that table. The sample contains approximately 250,000 clones, 86% of which appear only once. The TCR sequence derives from a man aged 25 to 40 who had recovered from COVID-19. The chain has TRBV25-1 and TRBJ2-3, with 10 bases that match TRBD2. What was sequenced was peripheral blood. CDR3 sequence reads: CASSVPALAGSTDTQYF. For the CDR3, the DNA is TGTGCCAGCAGTGTCCCCGCACTAGCGGGGAGCACAGATACGCAGTATTTT.